This record looks at one T cell receptor (beta chain) sequence and its context. TCRdb recomputed calls from the RT-PCR reads with MiXCR, one row per CDR3 protein. The sample shows hundreds of thousands of distinct CDR3 sequences, roughly 38% of them seen only once. The sample originates from a study of patients and donors after allogeneic stem cell transplantation. CDR3 size: 16 residues. The germline gives CDR1 SGHRS, CDR2 YFSETQ. The germline V and J ends were trimmed by 2 bases and 0 bases, with 11 bases remaining between them. The chain employs TRBV5-1 and TRBJ2-2; weak D call: TRBD2 (5 bases). The material sequenced was blood, either unsorted or a sorted T cell fraction (not recorded which). The source of this sequence is a human donor who was either an allogeneic HSCT recipient or a stem cell or donor lymphocyte infusion donor (not recorded which). It is not recorded whose cells these are; they may come from a transplant donor. CDR3 coding DNA: TGCGCCAGCAGCTTTAAGGACTTCGCGAACACCGGGGAGCTGTTTTTT. Residues: CASSFKDFANTGELFF.